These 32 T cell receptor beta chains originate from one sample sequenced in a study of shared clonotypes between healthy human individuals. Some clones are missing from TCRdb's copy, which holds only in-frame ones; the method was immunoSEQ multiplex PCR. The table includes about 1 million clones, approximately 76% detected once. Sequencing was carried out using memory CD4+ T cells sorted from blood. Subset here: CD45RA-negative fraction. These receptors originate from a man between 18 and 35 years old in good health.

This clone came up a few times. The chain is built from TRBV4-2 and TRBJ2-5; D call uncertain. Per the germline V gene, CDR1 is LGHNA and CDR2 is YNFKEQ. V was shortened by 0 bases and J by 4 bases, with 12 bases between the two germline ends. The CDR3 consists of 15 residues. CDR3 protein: CASSQESTERETQYF. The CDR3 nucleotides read TGTGCCAGCAGCCAAGAATCAACCGAAAGAGAGACCCAGTACTTC.

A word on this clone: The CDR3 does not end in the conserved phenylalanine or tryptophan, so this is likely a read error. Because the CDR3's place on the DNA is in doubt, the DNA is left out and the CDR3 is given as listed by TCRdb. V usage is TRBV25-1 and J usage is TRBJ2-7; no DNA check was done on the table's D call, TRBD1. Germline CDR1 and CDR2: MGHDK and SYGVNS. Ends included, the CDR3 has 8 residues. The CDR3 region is CASRTGAP.

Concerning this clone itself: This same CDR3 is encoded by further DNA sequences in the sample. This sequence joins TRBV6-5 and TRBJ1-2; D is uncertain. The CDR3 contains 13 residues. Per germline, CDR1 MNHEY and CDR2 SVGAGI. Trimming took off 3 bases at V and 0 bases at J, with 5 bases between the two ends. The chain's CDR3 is CASSYRANYGYTF. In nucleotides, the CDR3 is TGTGCCAGCAGTTATCGCGCTAACTATGGCTACACCTTC.

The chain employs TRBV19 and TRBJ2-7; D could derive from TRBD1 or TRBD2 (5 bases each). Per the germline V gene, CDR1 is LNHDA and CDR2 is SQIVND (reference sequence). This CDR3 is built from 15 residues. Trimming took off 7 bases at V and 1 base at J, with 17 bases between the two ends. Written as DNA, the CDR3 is TGTGCCAGTACCCGGGGCGCAGGGCCATCCTACGAGCAGTACTTC. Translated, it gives CASTRGAGPSYEQYF.

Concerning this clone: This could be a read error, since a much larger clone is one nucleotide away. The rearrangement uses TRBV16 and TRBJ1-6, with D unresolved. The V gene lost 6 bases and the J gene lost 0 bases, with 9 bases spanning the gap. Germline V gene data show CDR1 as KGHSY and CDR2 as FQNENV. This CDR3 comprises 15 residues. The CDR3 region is CASRPSSSYNSPLHF. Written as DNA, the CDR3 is TGTGCCAGCAGGCCCTCTAGCTCCTATAATTCACCCCTCCACTTT.

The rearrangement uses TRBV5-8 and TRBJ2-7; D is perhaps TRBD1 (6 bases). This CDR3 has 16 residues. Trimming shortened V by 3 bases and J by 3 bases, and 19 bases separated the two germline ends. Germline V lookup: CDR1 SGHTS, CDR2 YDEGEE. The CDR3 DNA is TGTGCCAGCAGCTGGCCCCGGGACAAAAAGGTCTACGAGCAGTACTTC. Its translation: CASSWPRDKKVYEQYF.

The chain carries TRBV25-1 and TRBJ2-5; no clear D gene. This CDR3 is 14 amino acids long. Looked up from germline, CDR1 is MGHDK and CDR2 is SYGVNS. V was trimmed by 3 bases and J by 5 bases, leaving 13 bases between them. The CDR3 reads CASSDIRARETQYF. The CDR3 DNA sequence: TGTGCCAGCAGTGATATCCGCGCGCGTGAGACCCAGTACTTC.

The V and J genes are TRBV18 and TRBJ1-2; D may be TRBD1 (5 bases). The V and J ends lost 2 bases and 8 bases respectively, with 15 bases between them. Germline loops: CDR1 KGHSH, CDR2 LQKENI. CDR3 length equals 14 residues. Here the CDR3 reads CASSPRQGVEGYTF. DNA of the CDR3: TGTGCCAGCTCACCAAGGCAGGGCGTCGAGGGCTACACCTTC.

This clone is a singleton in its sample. Written as DNA, the CDR3 is TGTGCCAGCAGATGGGACAGGGGTGGCACCGGGGAGCTGTTTTTT. Protein: CASRWDRGGTGELFF. The chain joins TRBV6-5 to TRBJ2-2; 10 bases line up with TRBD1. Germline CDR1 is MNHEY and CDR2 is SVGAGI. The J segment lost 4 bases and the V segment lost 6 bases, leaving 5 bases of the junction unmatched. CDR3 length: 15 amino acids.

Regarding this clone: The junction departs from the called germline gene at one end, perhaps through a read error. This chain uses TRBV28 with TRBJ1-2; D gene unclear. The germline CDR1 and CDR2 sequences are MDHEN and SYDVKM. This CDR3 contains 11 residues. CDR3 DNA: TGTGCCAGCAGTTTACCCGACGTAGGAGCCTTC. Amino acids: CASSLPDVGAF.

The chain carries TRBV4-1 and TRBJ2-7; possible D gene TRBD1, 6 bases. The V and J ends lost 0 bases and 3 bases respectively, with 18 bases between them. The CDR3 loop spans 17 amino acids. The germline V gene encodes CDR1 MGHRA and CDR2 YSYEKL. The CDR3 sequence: CASSQDTAGTRSYEQYF. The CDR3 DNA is TGCGCCAGCAGCCAAGATACGGCCGGGACAAGGAGCTACGAGCAGTACTTC.

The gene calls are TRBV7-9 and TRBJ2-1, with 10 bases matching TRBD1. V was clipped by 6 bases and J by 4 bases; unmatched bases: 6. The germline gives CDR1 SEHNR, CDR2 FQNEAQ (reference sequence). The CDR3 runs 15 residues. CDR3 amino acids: CASSTGQGRYNEQFF. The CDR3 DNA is TGTGCCAGCAGTACGGGACAGGGGCGATACAATGAGCAGTTCTTC.

The CDR3: CASSGQGAGYGYTF. DNA of the CDR3: TGTGCCAGCAGCGGACAGGGGGCTGGCTATGGCTACACCTTC. The chain employs TRBV7-9 and TRBJ1-2; TRBD1 agrees at 11 bases. The CDR3 has 14 amino acids. Losses at the gene ends were 5 bases for V and 4 bases for J; bases not matched to a gene: 3. CDR1 SEHNR and CDR2 FQNEAQ come from the germline V gene (reference sequence).

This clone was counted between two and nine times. The CDR3 DNA sequence: TGTGCCAGCAGTGAATTGGGGCCAGGGAGTTCACCTGGAAACACCATATATTTT. It is translated as CASSELGPGSSPGNTIYF. The V and J genes are TRBV2 and TRBJ1-3; D perhaps matches TRBD1 (5 bases). Between the trimmed V and J ends, which lost 2 bases and 2 bases, there was a span of 19 bases. CDR1 is SNHLY and CDR2 is FYNNEI in the germline V gene. The CDR3 loop spans 18 amino acids.

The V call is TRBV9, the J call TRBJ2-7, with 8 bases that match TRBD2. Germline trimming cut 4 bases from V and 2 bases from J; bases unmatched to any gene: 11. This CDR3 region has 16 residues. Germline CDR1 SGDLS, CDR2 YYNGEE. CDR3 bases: TGTGCCAGCAGCCCCCATCATAGCGGGACCCCCTACGAGCAGTACTTC. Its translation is CASSPHHSGTPYEQYF.

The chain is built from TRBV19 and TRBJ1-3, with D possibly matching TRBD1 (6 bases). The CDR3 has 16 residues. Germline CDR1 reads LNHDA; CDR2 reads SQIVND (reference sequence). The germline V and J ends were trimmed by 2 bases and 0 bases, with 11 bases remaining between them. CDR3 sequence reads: CASSISEGGSGNTIYF. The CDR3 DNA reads TGTGCCAGTAGTATATCCGAAGGGGGCTCTGGAAACACCATATATTTT.

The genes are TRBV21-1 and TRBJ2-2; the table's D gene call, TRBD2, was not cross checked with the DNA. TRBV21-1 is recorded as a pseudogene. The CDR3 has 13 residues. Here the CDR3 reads CASKRGGGRELFF. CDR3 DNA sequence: TGTGCCAGCAAACGGGGAGGTGGCCGGGAGCTGTTTTTT.

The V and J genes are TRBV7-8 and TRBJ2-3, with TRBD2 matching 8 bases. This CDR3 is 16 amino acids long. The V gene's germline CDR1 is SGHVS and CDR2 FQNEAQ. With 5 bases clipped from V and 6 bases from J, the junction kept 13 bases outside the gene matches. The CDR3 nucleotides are TGTGCCAGCAGCCCCCGGGGGGGCCTGAGTATGGATACGCAGTATTTT. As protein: CASSPRGGLSMDTQYF. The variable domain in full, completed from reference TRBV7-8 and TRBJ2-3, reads GAGVSQSPRYKVAKRGQDVALRCDPISGHVSLFWYQQALGQGPEFLTYFQNEAQLDKSGLPSDRFFAERPEGSVSTLKIQRTQQEDSAVYLCASSPRGGLSMDTQYFGPGTRLTVL.

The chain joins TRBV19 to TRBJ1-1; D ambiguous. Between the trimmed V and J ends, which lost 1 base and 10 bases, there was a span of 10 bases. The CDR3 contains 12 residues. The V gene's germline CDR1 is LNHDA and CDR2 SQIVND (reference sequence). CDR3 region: CASSIVGFGAFF. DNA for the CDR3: TGTGCCAGTAGTATAGTAGGGTTTGGAGCTTTCTTT.

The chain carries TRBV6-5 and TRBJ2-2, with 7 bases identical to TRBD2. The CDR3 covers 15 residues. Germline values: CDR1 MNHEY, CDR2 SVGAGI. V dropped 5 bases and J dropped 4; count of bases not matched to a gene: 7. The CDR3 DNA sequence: TGTGCCAGCAGTAAGACTAGCAAAGGCACCGGGGAGCTGTTTTTT. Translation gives CASSKTSKGTGELFF.

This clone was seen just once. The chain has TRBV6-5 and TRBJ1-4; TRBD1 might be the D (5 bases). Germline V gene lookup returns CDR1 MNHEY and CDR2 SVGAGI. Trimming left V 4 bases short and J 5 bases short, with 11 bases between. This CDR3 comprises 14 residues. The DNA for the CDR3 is TGTGCCAGCAGTTTGGGACGGGGGAATGAAAAACTGTTTTTT. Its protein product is CASSLGRGNEKLFF.

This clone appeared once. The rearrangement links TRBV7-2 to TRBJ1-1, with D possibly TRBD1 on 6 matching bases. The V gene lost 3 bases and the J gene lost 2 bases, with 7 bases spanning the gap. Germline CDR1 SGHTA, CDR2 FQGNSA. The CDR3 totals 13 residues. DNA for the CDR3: TGTGCCAGCAGCTTCAGGGGTAACACTGAAGCTTTCTTT. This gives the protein CASSFRGNTEAFF.

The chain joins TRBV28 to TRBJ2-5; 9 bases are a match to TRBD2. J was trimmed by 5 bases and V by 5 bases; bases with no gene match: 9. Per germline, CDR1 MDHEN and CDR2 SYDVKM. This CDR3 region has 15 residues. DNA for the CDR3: TGTGCCAGCAGTCGTGGACAGAGCGGGGGGGAGACCCAGTACTTC. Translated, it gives CASSRGQSGGETQYF.

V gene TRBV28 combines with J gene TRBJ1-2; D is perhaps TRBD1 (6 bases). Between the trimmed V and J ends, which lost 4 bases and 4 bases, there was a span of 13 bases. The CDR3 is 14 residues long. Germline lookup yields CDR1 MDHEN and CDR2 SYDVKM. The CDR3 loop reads CASSSGEERYGYTF. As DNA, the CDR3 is TGTGCCAGCAGTTCAGGGGAAGAGCGCTATGGCTACACCTTC.

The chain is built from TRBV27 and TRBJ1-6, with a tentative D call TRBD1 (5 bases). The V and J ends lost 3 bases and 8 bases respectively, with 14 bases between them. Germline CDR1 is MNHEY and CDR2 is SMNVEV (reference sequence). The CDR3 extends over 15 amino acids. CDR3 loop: CASSLGRIGDSPLHF. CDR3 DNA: TGTGCCAGCAGTTTGGGGCGGATAGGGGATTCACCCCTCCACTTT.

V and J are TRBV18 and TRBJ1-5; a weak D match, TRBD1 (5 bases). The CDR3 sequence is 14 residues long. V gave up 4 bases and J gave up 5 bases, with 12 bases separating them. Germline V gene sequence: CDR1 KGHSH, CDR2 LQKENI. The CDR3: CASSQLLGDQPQHF. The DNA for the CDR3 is TGTGCCAGCTCACAGCTCCTAGGGGATCAGCCCCAGCATTTT.

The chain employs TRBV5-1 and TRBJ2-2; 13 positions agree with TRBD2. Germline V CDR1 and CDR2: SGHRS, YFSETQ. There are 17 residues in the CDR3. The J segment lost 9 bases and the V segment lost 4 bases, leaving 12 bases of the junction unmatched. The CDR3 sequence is CASSEEGLAGVSRELFF. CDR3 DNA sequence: TGCGCCAGCAGCGAGGAAGGACTAGCGGGGGTCAGTAGGGAGCTGTTTTTT.

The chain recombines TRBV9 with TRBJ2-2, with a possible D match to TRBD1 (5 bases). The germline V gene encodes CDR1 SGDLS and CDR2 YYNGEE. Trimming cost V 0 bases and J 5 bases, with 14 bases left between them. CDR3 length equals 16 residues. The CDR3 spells CASSVADNSRTGELFF. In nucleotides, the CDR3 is TGTGCCAGCAGCGTAGCGGACAATTCGAGGACCGGGGAGCTGTTTTTT. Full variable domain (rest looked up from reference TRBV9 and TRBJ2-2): DSGVTQTPKHLITATGQRVTLRCSPRSGDLSVYWYQQSLDQGLQFLIQYYNGEERAKGNILERFSAQQFPDLHSELNLSSLELGDSALYFCASSVADNSRTGELFFGEGSRLTVL.

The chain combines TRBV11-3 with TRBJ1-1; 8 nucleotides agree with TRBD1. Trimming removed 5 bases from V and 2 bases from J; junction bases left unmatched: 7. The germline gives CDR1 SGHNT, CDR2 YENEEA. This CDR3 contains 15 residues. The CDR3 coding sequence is TGTGCCAGCAGCCCCTGGGACAGGCTCAACACTGAAGCTTTCTTT. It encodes CASSPWDRLNTEAFF.

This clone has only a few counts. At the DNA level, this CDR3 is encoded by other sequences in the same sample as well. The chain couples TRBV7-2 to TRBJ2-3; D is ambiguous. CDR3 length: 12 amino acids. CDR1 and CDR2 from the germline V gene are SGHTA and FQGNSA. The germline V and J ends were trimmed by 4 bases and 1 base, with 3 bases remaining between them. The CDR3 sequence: CASSSRTDTQYF. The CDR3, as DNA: TGTGCCAGCAGCTCCCGCACAGATACGCAGTATTTT.

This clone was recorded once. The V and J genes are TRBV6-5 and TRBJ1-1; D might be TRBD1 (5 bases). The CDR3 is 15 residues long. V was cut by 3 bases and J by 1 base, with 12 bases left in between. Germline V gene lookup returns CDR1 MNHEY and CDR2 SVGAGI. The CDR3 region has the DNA TGTGCCAGCAGTTATTTCCAGGGCGGGAACACTGAAGCTTTCTTT. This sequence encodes CASSYFQGGNTEAFF.

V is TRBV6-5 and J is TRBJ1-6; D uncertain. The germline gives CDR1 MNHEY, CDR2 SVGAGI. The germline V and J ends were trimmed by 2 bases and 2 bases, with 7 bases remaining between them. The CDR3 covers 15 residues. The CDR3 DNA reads TGTGCCAGCAGTTACAAGGGCCCCTATAATTCACCCCTCCACTTT. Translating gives CASSYKGPYNSPLHF.